What follows are 14 T cell receptor beta chains derived from one specimen sequenced in a study of control samples from healthy donors and cancer patients. Sequenced by immunoSEQ multiplex PCR; TCRdb stores in-frame clones only, minus some. The table lists some 130,000 clones, approximately 86% of them singletons, with 8% to 9.5% in the top ten. The sequencing sample was made of blood. Source of these receptors: a woman between 25 and 40 years old in good health.

V usage is TRBV10-1 and J usage is TRBJ1-3, with no clear D. Trimming stripped 3 bases from V and 3 bases from J, with 9 bases between. Germline V gives CDR1 WNHNN, CDR2 SYGVQD (reference sequence). The CDR3 has 14 residues. This chain's CDR3 is CASSDGLIGNTIYF. The CDR3 bases are TGCGCCAGCAGTGACGGGCTTATTGGAAACACCATATATTTT.

This clone was seen just once. This chain connects TRBV2 to TRBJ2-1; D tentatively reads TRBD1 or TRBD2 (5 bases each). From germline, CDR1 is SNHLY and CDR2 FYNNEI. Trimming took 7 bases from V and 7 from J, leaving 17 bases between them. CDR3 length equals 14 residues. The CDR3: CASNTLLEGNEQFF. In nucleotides, the CDR3 is TGTGCCAGCAACACCCTCCTAGAGGGGAATGAGCAGTTCTTC.

This clone came up once. The chain carries TRBV7-2 and TRBJ2-5; 12 bases match TRBD2. V trimming: 4 bases; J trimming: 4 bases; junction bases outside the gene matches: 1. This CDR3 is built from 14 residues. The germline CDR1 and CDR2 sequences are SGHTA and FQGNSA. CDR3 in DNA: TGTGCCAGCAGCTGGGGACTAGCGGGAGAGACCCAGTACTTC. As protein: CASSWGLAGETQYF.

The rearrangement uses TRBV5-5 and TRBJ2-1; possibly TRBD1 for D (5 bases). Germline V gives CDR1 SGHKS, CDR2 YYEKEE (reference sequence). The CDR3 contains 15 residues. V lost 0 bases and J 8 bases, leaving 15 bases between the germline ends. The CDR3 DNA reads as TGTGCCAGCAGCTTGGGGCAGGGTTTGGTTGATGAGCAGTTCTTC. Translation gives CASSLGQGLVDEQFF.

The chain links TRBV5-6 to TRBJ2-5; 9 bases line up with TRBD2. Germline V CDR1 and CDR2: SGHDT, YYEEEE. The CDR3 covers 12 residues. The V segment lost 8 bases and the J segment 2 bases; nucleotides outside the gene matches: 1. This CDR3 reads CASSGRQETQYF. Here the CDR3 DNA reads TGTGCCAGTAGCGGGAGACAAGAGACCCAGTACTTC.

The chain employs TRBV19 and TRBJ2-5; tentative D call: TRBD2 (5 bases). Germline V lookup: CDR1 LNHDA, CDR2 SQIVND (reference sequence). This CDR3 is built from 11 residues. V was clipped by 5 bases and J by 4 bases, with 5 bases between them. Here the CDR3 DNA reads TGTGCCAGTAGTGCGGGAGAGACCCAGTACTTC. It translates to CASSAGETQYF.

In this sample, this clone turned up a few times. CDR3 nucleotides: TGTGCCAGCAGCAAGGGAAGAGCCGGCTGGGACGGAGCCCCCCCAGAGACCCAGTACTTC. This sequence encodes CASSKGRAGWDGAPPETQYF. The chain is built from TRBV21-1 and TRBJ2-5. TRBV21-1 corresponds to a pseudogene. The CDR3 extends over 20 amino acids.

The V and J genes are TRBV5-1 and TRBJ2-7; maybe TRBD1 (6 bases). The V gene's germline CDR1 is SGHRS and CDR2 YFSETQ. This CDR3 is 13 amino acids long. The V gene lost 4 bases and the J gene lost 5 bases, with 13 bases spanning the gap. The CDR3 DNA reads as TGCGCCAGCAGCCTAGACAGGCACGACGAGCAGTACTTC. Protein product: CASSLDRHDEQYF.

This chain links TRBV5-1 with TRBJ2-5, with D hard to call. Looked up from germline, CDR1 is SGHRS and CDR2 is YFSETQ. This CDR3 contains 14 residues. Trimming stripped 6 bases from V and 5 bases from J, with 17 bases between. CDR3 sequence (DNA): TGCGCCAGCACCCCCTCTTCAGTTTGGGAGACCCAGTACTTC. This encodes CASTPSSVWETQYF.

The chain has TRBV5-1 and TRBJ1-4; unclear D gene. Trimming shortened V by 4 bases and J by 7 bases, and 20 bases separated the two germline ends. Germline V gene lookup returns CDR1 SGHRS and CDR2 YFSETQ. This CDR3 comprises 16 residues. DNA for the CDR3: TGCGCCAGCAGCCTTAGACCAACCAACGAAGTTGAAAAACTGTTTTTT. This encodes CASSLRPTNEVEKLFF.

The chain joins TRBV30 to TRBJ1-2; D unresolved. This CDR3 has 10 amino acids. The V gene lost 2 bases and the J gene lost 2 bases, with 0 bases spanning the gap. Looked up from germline, CDR1 is GTSNPN and CDR2 is SVGIG (reference sequence). The CDR3 reads CAWSNYGYTF. In DNA form, the CDR3 reads TGTGCCTGGAGTAACTATGGCTACACCTTC.

The chain carries TRBV28 and TRBJ1-5; 8 bases are a match to TRBD1. Germline CDR1 MDHEN, CDR2 SYDVKM. The CDR3 has 15 residues. V trimming: 4 bases; J trimming: 5 bases; junction bases outside the gene matches: 7. The CDR3: CASSSGTGAHQPQHF. CDR3 in DNA: TGTGCCAGCAGTTCCGGGACAGGAGCACATCAGCCCCAGCATTTT.

The gene calls are TRBV7-8 and TRBJ2-5, with 14 bases identical to TRBD2. Per the germline V gene, CDR1 is SGHVS and CDR2 is FQNEAQ. V was clipped by 5 bases and J by 3 bases; unmatched bases: 11. CDR3 length: 18 residues. This CDR3 is CASSLGRLAGGGKETQYF. Written as DNA, the CDR3 is TGTGCCAGCAGCCTGGGTCGACTAGCGGGAGGGGGGAAAGAGACCCAGTACTTC.

The rearrangement joins TRBV10-2 to TRBJ2-1; 7 bases match TRBD1. Losses at the gene ends were 5 bases for V and 7 bases for J; bases not matched to a gene: 8. The germline V gene encodes CDR1 WSHSY and CDR2 SAAADI. CDR3 length equals 14 residues. The CDR3 here is CASSLAGGLNEQFF. The CDR3 DNA follows: TGCGCCAGCAGTCTCGCAGGGGGTTTAAATGAGCAGTTCTTC.